This entry lists 20 T cell receptor beta chains sequenced from one sample in a study of blood T cell repertoires in COVID-19. Clones were sequenced by immunoSEQ multiplex PCR, and TCRdb holds only the in-frame ones, with some missing. The top ten clones hold 10% to 14% of a sample with 200,000 to 250,000 clones, nearly 90% of them seen once. Material: PBMCs or T cells enriched from blood (not recorded which). The receptors originated from a man aged 25 to 45 who had recovered from COVID-19.

The chain uses TRBV28 and TRBJ1-1; 9 bases agree with TRBD1. The CDR3 sequence is 15 residues long. Germline assignment: CDR1 MDHEN and CDR2 SYDVKM. The J segment lost 8 bases and the V segment lost 3 bases, leaving 10 bases of the junction unmatched. Here the CDR3 reads CASSLPGTGKREAFF. Written as DNA, the CDR3 is TGTGCCAGCAGTTTGCCCGGGACAGGGAAAAGGGAAGCTTTCTTT. The full variable domain, its missing parts supplied by reference TRBV28 and TRBJ1-1, is DVKVTQSSRYLVKRTGEKVFLECVQDMDHENMFWYRQDPGLGLRLIYFSYDVKMKEKGDIPEGYSVSREKKERFSLILESASTNQTSMYLCASSLPGTGKREAFFGQGTRLTVV.

The chain uses TRBV6-1 and TRBJ1-1; no definite D call. V dropped 3 bases and J dropped 0 bases, with 5 bases sitting between them. Germline CDR1 reads MNHNS; CDR2 reads SASEGT. This CDR3 is built from 13 residues. As DNA, the CDR3 is TGTGCCAGCAGTGATATAATGAACACTGAAGCTTTCTTT. Its translation is CASSDIMNTEAFF.

This chain links TRBV19 with TRBJ2-7; 7 bases agree with TRBD2. This CDR3 has 16 residues. Per the germline V gene, CDR1 is LNHDA and CDR2 is SQIVND (reference sequence). V trimming: 3 bases; J trimming: 0 bases; junction bases outside the gene matches: 8. CDR3 nucleotides: TGTGCCAGTAGTATCCCGGGAGGTACTTACTCCTACGAGCAGTACTTC. Protein sequence: CASSIPGGTYSYEQYF.

This chain uses TRBV4-2 with TRBJ2-7; TRBD2 might be the D (5 bases). This CDR3 has 15 residues. CDR1 LGHNA and CDR2 YNFKEQ come from the germline V gene. Trimming pared 0 bases from V and 0 bases from J, leaving 9 bases between. The CDR3 DNA reads as TGTGCCAGCAGCCAAGAACTGGGAGCCTCCTACGAGCAGTACTTC. Its protein is CASSQELGASYEQYF.

This clone has just one count. This chain uses TRBV19 with TRBJ1-5; a possible D gene is TRBD1 (6 bases). V gave up 0 bases and J gave up 1 base, with 7 bases separating them. This CDR3 has 15 residues. Germline V gene lookup returns CDR1 LNHDA and CDR2 SQIVND (reference sequence). CDR3 nucleotide sequence: TGTGCCAGTAGTATAGAGAGGGGGAGCAATCAGCCCCAGCATTTT. Its protein product is CASSIERGSNQPQHF.

The J gene is TRBJ2-6, the V gene TRBV19; D perhaps matches TRBD1 (5 bases). CDR1 and CDR2 (germline): LNHDA, SQIVND (reference sequence). The CDR3 spans 18 residues. The V gene lost 3 bases and the J gene lost 4 bases, with 19 bases spanning the gap. CDR3 residues: CASSMPAAGWSGANVLTF. The CDR3 nucleotides are TGTGCCAGTAGTATGCCCGCGGCAGGGTGGTCCGGGGCCAACGTCCTGACTTTC.

This chain joins TRBV28 and TRBJ1-1; maybe TRBD1 (5 bases). Trimming shortened V by 6 bases and J by 5 bases, and 10 bases separated the two germline ends. CDR1 is MDHEN and CDR2 is SYDVKM in the germline V gene. The CDR3 totals 12 residues. The CDR3 loop reads CASRQGVTEAFF. CDR3 nucleotides: TGTGCCAGCAGACAAGGGGTTACTGAAGCTTTCTTT.

This clone was detected once. The chain recombines TRBV5-5 with TRBJ2-7; TRBD2 might be the D (6 bases). The germline CDR1 and CDR2 sequences are SGHKS and YYEKEE (reference sequence). The CDR3 length is 14 residues. V lost 4 bases and J lost 0, with 11 bases in between. The CDR3 coding sequence is TGTGCCAGCAGCCCCGTCGGGAGCTCCTACGAGCAGTACTTC. As protein: CASSPVGSSYEQYF.

This clone was seen only once. The chain employs TRBV10-3 and TRBJ1-1; TRBD1 aligns across 9 bases. This CDR3 has 15 residues. Germline assignment: CDR1 ENHRY and CDR2 SYGVKD. V shed 6 bases and J 4 bases; nucleotides not matched to a gene: 9. The CDR3 sequence: CAIRTNRDRATEAFF. Here the CDR3 DNA reads TGTGCCATCAGGACAAACCGGGACAGGGCCACTGAAGCTTTCTTT.

The chain recombines TRBV4-2 with TRBJ2-1; 7 bases are shared with TRBD1. The germline V gene has CDR1 LGHNA and CDR2 YNFKEQ. The trim removed 0 bases at V and 5 bases at J, leaving 1 base unmatched. The CDR3 has 14 residues. The CDR3 reads CASSQETGNNEQFF. The DNA for the CDR3 is TGTGCCAGCAGCCAAGAGACAGGGAACAATGAGCAGTTCTTC.

The chain carries TRBV5-1 and TRBJ2-7, with 7 bases matching TRBD1. The V gene's germline CDR1 is SGHRS and CDR2 YFSETQ. Unmatched junction bases numbered 10, after V lost 4 bases and J lost 9 bases. CDR3 length equals 13 residues. The CDR3 protein is CASSPGQTILQYF. CDR3 DNA sequence: TGCGCCAGCAGCCCGGGACAGACTATACTGCAGTACTTC.

The chain carries TRBV7-9 and TRBJ2-2, with 8 bases aligning to TRBD1. This CDR3 comprises 14 residues. Germline V gene data show CDR1 as SEHNR and CDR2 as FQNEAQ (reference sequence). V was clipped by 6 bases and J by 6 bases; unmatched bases: 6. The CDR3 coding sequence is TGTGCCAGCAGATCGGGACAGGTCGCCGGGGAGCTGTTTTTT. Translating it yields CASRSGQVAGELFF.

The rearrangement uses TRBV7-2 and TRBJ2-7; D unresolved. Looked up from germline, CDR1 is SGHTA and CDR2 is FQGNSA. V was cut by 5 bases and J by 5 bases, with 13 bases left in between. This CDR3 is built from 13 residues. CDR3 region: CASSRRNSDEQYF. The CDR3 DNA sequence: TGTGCCAGCAGCCGCCGAAATTCGGACGAGCAGTACTTC.

The chain links TRBV3-1 (or the pseudogene TRBV3-2) to TRBJ1-6, with a weak D call TRBD1 (5 bases). Trimming removed 1 base at V and 8 bases at J, with 21 bases between. Germline V gives CDR1 LGHDT, CDR2 YNNKEL (reference sequence). The CDR3 is 18 amino acids. The CDR3 region is CASSQVGQGSLFYSPLHF. CDR3 nucleotide sequence: TGTGCCAGCAGCCAAGTCGGCCAGGGAAGTTTATTTTATTCACCCCTCCACTTT.

This chain links TRBV25-1 with TRBJ2-7; the D is unclear. Per germline, CDR1 MGHDK and CDR2 SYGVNS. Trimming cost V 1 base and J 6 bases, with 13 bases left between them. The CDR3 loop spans 14 amino acids. CDR3 in amino acids: CASSEWVVTGEQYF. DNA of the CDR3: TGTGCCAGCAGTGAATGGGTAGTAACGGGCGAGCAGTACTTC.

This sequence joins TRBV3-1 (or the pseudogene TRBV3-2) and TRBJ2-1; 10 nucleotides line up with TRBD2. The trim removed 2 bases at V and 1 base at J, leaving 5 bases unmatched. CDR1 and CDR2 (germline): LGHDT, YNNKEL (reference sequence). The CDR3 sequence is 17 residues long. This CDR3 is CASSQLSGGASYNEQFF. The CDR3 nucleotides are TGTGCCAGCAGCCAACTAAGCGGGGGGGCTTCCTACAATGAGCAGTTCTTC.

This clone has more than one count but fewer than ten. V and J are TRBV7-2 and TRBJ2-4; a weak D match, TRBD1 (6 bases). The CDR3 is 14 amino acids. Germline lookup yields CDR1 SGHTA and CDR2 FQGNSA. Trimming removed 7 bases at V and 3 bases at J, with 13 bases between. The CDR3 sequence: CASTAQGGKNIQYF. CDR3 DNA: TGTGCCAGCACCGCACAGGGCGGCAAAAACATTCAGTACTTC.

This rearrangement joins TRBV6-6 to TRBJ2-5, with D perhaps matching TRBD1 (6 bases). CDR1 is MNHNY and CDR2 is SVGAGI in the germline V gene (reference sequence). The CDR3 runs 13 residues. Trimming removed 10 bases from V and 3 bases from J, with 15 bases in between. The CDR3 loop reads CATWGTFKETQYF. Written as DNA, the CDR3 is TGTGCCACCTGGGGGACATTCAAAGAGACCCAGTACTTC.

Only one count was recorded for this clone. V is TRBV10-3 and J is TRBJ2-2, with 9 positions matching TRBD2. The germline gives CDR1 ENHRY, CDR2 SYGVKD. V lost 11 bases, J lost 4 bases, and 11 bases stayed unmatched. This CDR3 has 15 amino acids. The CDR3 is CASTRAGGITGELFF. CDR3 DNA: TGTGCCTCAACGCGAGCGGGAGGCATCACCGGGGAGCTGTTTTTT.

This chain joins TRBV2 and TRBJ1-1; a possible D gene is TRBD1 (6 bases). V lost 8 bases and J 4 bases, leaving 14 bases between the germline ends. The CDR3 has 13 amino acids. Germline-derived CDR1 and CDR2 are SNHLY and FYNNEI. The CDR3 sequence is CASWDIRGTEAFF. For the CDR3, the DNA is TGTGCCAGCTGGGACATACGGGGCACTGAAGCTTTCTTT.